The 27 T cell receptor beta chains below were found in one sample sequenced in a study of PD-1 blockade in classical Hodgkin lymphoma. Data came from immunoSEQ multiplex PCR; TCRdb stores just in-frame clones and leaves some out. The sample includes more than 140,000 clones, just under 80% seen only once; the top ten take roughly a tenth. Following autologous stem cell transplantation, relapse occurred in every patient, and exposure to brentuximab vedotin varied. Sequenced here: peripheral blood mononuclear cells (PBMCs), sampled before the second cycle of nivolumab. The origin of the receptors is a human donor with classical Hodgkin lymphoma.

The chain is built from TRBV30 and TRBJ2-6, with 9 bases aligning to TRBD1. Germline V lookup: CDR1 GTSNPN, CDR2 SVGIG (reference sequence). V was clipped by 3 bases and J by 2 bases; unmatched bases: 5. This CDR3 has 16 residues. The CDR3 is CAWSRDRVPGANVLTF. As DNA, the CDR3 is TGTGCCTGGAGCCGGGACAGGGTTCCTGGGGCCAACGTCCTGACTTTC.

This clone was recorded once. CDR3 amino acids: CASSPTSGGTDTQYF. The CDR3 coding sequence is TGTGCCAGCAGTCCTACTAGCGGGGGAACAGATACGCAGTATTTT. The chain is built from TRBV5-4 and TRBJ2-3; 11 positions match TRBD2. The V and J ends lost 5 bases and 3 bases, in that order; junction bases with no gene match: 5. Germline values: CDR1 SGHNT, CDR2 YYREEE (reference sequence). This CDR3 contains 15 residues. Looking up the rest from reference TRBV5-4 and TRBJ2-3 gives the full variable domain: ETGVTQSPTHLIKTRGQQVTLRCSSQSGHNTVSWYQQALGQGPQFIFQYYREEENGRGNFPPRFSGLQFPNYSSELNVNALELDDSALYLCASSPTSGGTDTQYFGPGTRLTVL.

The J gene is TRBJ2-5, the V gene TRBV18; perhaps TRBD2 as D (6 bases). CDR3 length: 13 residues. V lost 4 bases and J 5 bases, leaving 11 bases between the germline ends. CDR1 and CDR2 (germline): KGHSH, LQKENI. This CDR3 is CASSLGTPETQYF. The CDR3 coding sequence is TGTGCCAGCTCACTCGGGACTCCGGAGACCCAGTACTTC.

The J gene is TRBJ1-5, the V gene TRBV5-5; D is ambiguous. Germline CDR1 SGHKS, CDR2 YYEKEE (reference sequence). The V end lost 0 bases, the J end lost 0 bases, and 7 bases lay between the germline ends. The CDR3 totals 15 residues. The CDR3 here is CASSLVGNSNQPQHF. CDR3 nucleotides: TGTGCCAGCAGCTTGGTAGGGAATAGCAATCAGCCCCAGCATTTT.

The chain employs TRBV5-6 and TRBJ2-7; 7 bases line up with TRBD2. Trimming cost V 1 base and J 3 bases; bases outside gene matches: 7. The CDR3 is made up of 15 amino acids. Germline CDR1 and CDR2: SGHDT and YYEEEE. This CDR3 reads CASSLIWGGGYEQYF. The CDR3 DNA is TGTGCCAGCAGCTTGATCTGGGGGGGAGGCTACGAGCAGTACTTC.

This chain connects TRBV6-5 to TRBJ2-7, with 10 nucleotides matching TRBD2. This CDR3 spans 15 amino acids. In germline, CDR1 is MNHEY, CDR2 SVGAGI. V dropped 5 bases and J dropped 1; count of bases not matched to a gene: 5. In nucleotides, the CDR3 is TGTGCCAGCAGTCACATAGCGGGGGGATCCTACGAGCAGTACTTC. Translating gives CASSHIAGGSYEQYF.

The J gene is TRBJ1-5, the V gene TRBV5-3, with D possibly matching TRBD1 (5 bases). TRBV5-3 is an ORF, with its function uncertain. The V end lost 0 bases, the J end lost 2 bases, and 21 bases lay between the germline ends. The CDR3 contains 19 residues. The CDR3 region is CARSLEGIPAARGNQPQHF. The DNA of the CDR3 is TGTGCCAGAAGCTTGGAGGGGATACCAGCAGCGCGGGGCAATCAGCCCCAGCATTTT.

J is TRBJ2-1 and V is TRBV29-1, with TRBD1 as a possible D gene (6 bases). V was trimmed by 4 bases and J by 9 bases, leaving 19 bases between them. This CDR3 region has 14 residues. Germline V gene lookup returns CDR1 SQVTM and CDR2 ANQGSEA. The CDR3 loop is CSVGWGHFRSEQFF. The DNA of the CDR3 is TGCAGCGTTGGGTGGGGGCATTTTAGGAGTGAGCAGTTCTTC.

V usage is TRBV6-5 and J usage is TRBJ1-3, with D perhaps matching TRBD1 (6 bases). V dropped 6 bases and J dropped 2 bases, with 11 bases sitting between them. The length of the CDR3 is 14 residues. The germline V gene has CDR1 MNHEY and CDR2 SVGAGI. DNA of the CDR3: TGTGCCAGCAGCCTTTGGACAGCTGGAAACACCATATATTTT. Its translation: CASSLWTAGNTIYF.

The chain is built from TRBV27 and TRBJ2-3, with D possibly called TRBD1 or TRBD2 (6 bases each). Trimming removed 3 bases from V and 1 base from J, with 26 bases in between. The germline V gene encodes CDR1 MNHEY and CDR2 SMNVEV (reference sequence). The CDR3 covers 20 residues. CDR3: CASSLGPRAGQPVGTDTQYF. In DNA form, the CDR3 reads TGTGCCAGCAGTTTGGGCCCCCGGGCGGGACAACCTGTGGGCACAGATACGCAGTATTTT.

The chain combines TRBV28 with TRBJ2-5, with TRBD1 identical over 12 bases. The CDR3 is made up of 15 amino acids. Unmatched junction bases numbered 3, after V lost 6 bases and J lost 1 base. Germline CDR1 reads MDHEN; CDR2 reads SYDVKM. CDR3: CASRRDRGPQETQYF. DNA for the CDR3: TGTGCCAGCAGGAGGGACAGGGGGCCCCAAGAGACCCAGTACTTC.

This clone has more than one count but fewer than ten. The chain recombines TRBV27 with TRBJ2-1; unclear D gene. Trimming stripped 3 bases from V and 2 bases from J, with 8 bases between. From germline, CDR1 is MNHEY and CDR2 SMNVEV (reference sequence). This CDR3 spans 14 amino acids. CDR3 DNA sequence: TGTGCCAGCAGTTTCGACGGAACCTACAATGAGCAGTTCTTC. Translating gives CASSFDGTYNEQFF.

V gene TRBV4-1 combines with J gene TRBJ1-5, with TRBD1 matching over 9 bases. The CDR3 covers 17 residues. CDR1 and CDR2 from the germline V gene are MGHRA and YSYEKL. J was trimmed by 5 bases and V by 3 bases; bases with no gene match: 11. This CDR3 is CASSQIASGQGHQPQHF. In nucleotides, the CDR3 is TGCGCCAGCAGCCAGATAGCCTCGGGACAGGGTCATCAGCCCCAGCATTTT.

The chain uses TRBV5-1 and TRBJ2-2, with D unresolved. Germline CDR1 and CDR2: SGHRS and YFSETQ. This CDR3 comprises 15 residues. V was cut by 0 bases and J by 4 bases, with 10 bases left in between. CDR3 nucleotides: TGCGCCAGCAGCTTGGAAGGTAGGATCACCGGGGAGCTGTTTTTT. This sequence encodes CASSLEGRITGELFF.

The chain has TRBV12-5 and TRBJ2-7; D perhaps matches TRBD1 (6 bases). Germline values: CDR1 LGHNT, CDR2 FRNRAP. The CDR3 sequence is 15 residues long. Trimming pared 7 bases from V and 2 bases from J, leaving 18 bases between. The CDR3, as DNA: TGTGCTAGTGCCACGCGGATAGGGGGACCCTACGAGCAGTACTTC. Amino acids: CASATRIGGPYEQYF.

The chain combines TRBV7-9 with TRBJ1-1, with D uncertain. The V and J ends lost 3 bases and 5 bases respectively, with 7 bases between them. The CDR3 runs to 12 residues. Germline V gene data show CDR1 as SEHNR and CDR2 as FQNEAQ (reference sequence). The CDR3 DNA reads TGTGCCAGCAGCTTTCAGTGGACTGAAGCTTTCTTT. As protein: CASSFQWTEAFF.

This chain uses TRBV10-2 with TRBJ2-7, with a weak D call TRBD2 (6 bases). With 4 bases removed from V and 7 bases from J, the gap between germline ends came to 14 bases. This CDR3 region has 13 residues. Germline CDR1 and CDR2: WSHSY and SAAADI. CDR3 sequence: CASSGGGVREQYF. The DNA for the CDR3 is TGCGCCAGCAGTGGTGGAGGGGTGAGGGAGCAGTACTTC.

V and J are TRBV19 and TRBJ2-6, with 9 bases aligning to TRBD1. This CDR3 has 16 amino acids. CDR1 and CDR2 (germline): LNHDA, SQIVND (reference sequence). The V and J ends lost 4 bases and 4 bases, in that order; junction bases with no gene match: 5. The CDR3 DNA reads TGTGCCAGTAGTACCGACAGGGGGGCAGGGGCCAACGTCCTGACTTTC. Its translation is CASSTDRGAGANVLTF.

The chain carries TRBV11-2 and TRBJ2-1; the D call may be TRBD1 or TRBD2 (6 bases each). The CDR3 length is 15 residues. V lost 4 bases and J 0 bases, leaving 10 bases between the germline ends. Per the germline V gene, CDR1 is SGHAT and CDR2 is FQNNGV. The CDR3: CASSSGAGSYNEQFF. The CDR3 coding sequence is TGTGCCAGCAGCTCGGGGGCCGGCTCCTACAATGAGCAGTTCTTC.

This chain links TRBV2 with TRBJ2-5, with 7 positions matching TRBD1. The CDR3 loop spans 15 amino acids. Germline assignment: CDR1 SNHLY and CDR2 FYNNEI. With V trimmed by 0 bases and J by 3 bases, 4 bases remained unmatched. The CDR3 is CASSEAQGTKETQYF. The CDR3 nucleotides read TGTGCCAGCAGTGAAGCACAGGGGACCAAAGAGACCCAGTACTTC.

CDR3: CAISERQGVVYEQYF. As DNA, the CDR3 is TGTGCCATCAGTGAACGACAGGGGGTGGTATACGAGCAGTACTTC. This chain connects TRBV10-3 to TRBJ2-7; 9 bases fit TRBD1. Germline-derived CDR1 and CDR2 are ENHRY and SYGVKD. The CDR3 has 15 amino acids. V lost 3 bases, J lost 4 bases, and 7 bases stayed unmatched.

The sample holds one count of this clone. This chain uses TRBV5-1 with TRBJ2-7, with 14 bases matching TRBD2. The CDR3 has 15 residues. Germline V lookup: CDR1 SGHRS, CDR2 YFSETQ. Trimming at V came to 4 bases and at J to 3 bases, leaving 3 bases not matched to a gene. The DNA of the CDR3 is TGCGCCAGCAGCCCCGGGACTAGCGGGGGCTACGAGCAGTACTTC. It translates to CASSPGTSGGYEQYF.

V and J are TRBV6-5 and TRBJ2-7, with 7 positions matching TRBD1. Germline assignment: CDR1 MNHEY and CDR2 SVGAGI. This CDR3 has 13 amino acids. The J segment lost 2 bases and the V segment lost 6 bases, leaving 4 bases of the junction unmatched. The CDR3: CASRGDSPYEQYF. The CDR3 bases are TGTGCCAGCAGAGGGGACAGCCCCTACGAGCAGTACTTC.

This chain links TRBV19 with TRBJ2-1; the D gene could be TRBD1 or TRBD2 (6 bases each). From germline, CDR1 is LNHDA and CDR2 SQIVND (reference sequence). V lost 4 bases to trimming and J lost 0 bases, with 13 bases between them. The CDR3 extends over 16 amino acids. The CDR3 loop reads CASSRIGGSSYNEQFF. Here the CDR3 DNA reads TGTGCCAGTAGTAGGATAGGGGGGAGCTCCTACAATGAGCAGTTCTTC.

The chain couples TRBV19 to TRBJ2-7; TRBD2 matches 8 bases. CDR3 size: 17 residues. Trimming removed 1 base from V and 0 bases from J; junction bases left unmatched: 8. CDR1 and CDR2 (germline): LNHDA, SQIVND (reference sequence). CDR3 sequence (DNA): TGTGCCAGTAGTATAGTCCTAGCGGGCTTCGGCTCCTACGAGCAGTACTTC. Protein sequence: CASSIVLAGFGSYEQYF.

This clone was counted only a few times. The chain recombines TRBV6-5 with TRBJ1-1; D unclear. V was clipped by 6 bases and J by 1 base, with 9 bases between them. The CDR3 is 13 residues long. The germline V gene encodes CDR1 MNHEY and CDR2 SVGAGI. The CDR3 is CASREGRNTEAFF. CDR3 nucleotides: TGTGCCAGCAGGGAAGGGCGGAACACTGAAGCTTTCTTT.

This clone is a singleton in its sample. The genes are TRBV6-5 and TRBJ2-1; perhaps D is TRBD1 or TRBD2 (7 bases each). V was shortened by 2 bases and J by 6 bases, with 11 bases between the two germline ends. The CDR3 extends over 14 amino acids. The germline V gene encodes CDR1 MNHEY and CDR2 SVGAGI. The CDR3 is CASSYIRGGNEQFF. For the CDR3, the DNA is TGTGCCAGCAGTTACATCAGGGGGGGCAATGAGCAGTTCTTC.